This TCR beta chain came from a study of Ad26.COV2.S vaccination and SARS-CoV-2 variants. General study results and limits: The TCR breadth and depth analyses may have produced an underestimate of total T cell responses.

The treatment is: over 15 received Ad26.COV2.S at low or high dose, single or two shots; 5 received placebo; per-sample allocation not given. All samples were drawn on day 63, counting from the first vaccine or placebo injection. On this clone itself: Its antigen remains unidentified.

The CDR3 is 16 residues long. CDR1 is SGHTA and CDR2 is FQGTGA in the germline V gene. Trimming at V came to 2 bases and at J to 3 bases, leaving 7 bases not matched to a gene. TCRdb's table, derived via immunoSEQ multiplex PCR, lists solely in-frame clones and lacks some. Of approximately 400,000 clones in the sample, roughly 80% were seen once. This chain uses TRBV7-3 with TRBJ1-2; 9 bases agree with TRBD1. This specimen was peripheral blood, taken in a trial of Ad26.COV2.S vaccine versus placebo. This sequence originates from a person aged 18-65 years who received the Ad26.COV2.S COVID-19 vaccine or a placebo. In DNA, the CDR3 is TGTGCCAGCAGCTTAGTACCGGGACAGGGAGACTATGGCTACACCTTC. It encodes CASSLVPGQGDYGYTF.